This record covers a single T cell receptor beta chain. Self-reported history from a screening survey and questionnaire set each donor's cohort. The data derive from a study of blood T cell repertoires in COVID-19. Study information: T cells, B-cell-depleted T cells, or PBMCs provided the cDNA or gDNA that served as material.

Authors' methods: From reference gene primer amplification, estimates of nucleated cell counts were derived. TCRdb keeps only in-frame clones here, not all; method: immunoSEQ multiplex PCR. That table supplies the V and J calls and clone size; D and trimming were determined from the DNA. The table lists about 280,000 clones, about nine tenths of them singletons. Per the germline V gene, CDR1 is SGHDT and CDR2 is YYEEEE. The CDR3 is made up of 15 amino acids. The V segment lost 2 bases and the J segment 2 bases; nucleotides outside the gene matches: 3. The source material was PBMCs or T cells enriched from blood (not recorded which). The rearrangement uses TRBV5-6 and TRBJ2-7, with 11 bases fitting TRBD2. The TCR comes from a woman aged 25 to 39 with acute COVID-19. CDR3 loop: CASSLGTSGPYEQYF. CDR3 coding DNA: TGTGCCAGCAGCTTAGGGACTAGCGGACCCTACGAGCAGTACTTC.